This TCR beta chain was obtained from a study of blood T cell repertoires in COVID-19. The wider study: Acute and convalescent COVID-19 specimens originated in the United States, Italy and Spain.

Seattle researchers signed up patients amid active infection and tracked them longitudinally. TCRdb keeps only in-frame clones here, not all; method: immunoSEQ multiplex PCR. Of about 270,000 clones in the sample, approximately 87% are singletons; the top ten hold around 12%. The CDR3 is made up of 14 amino acids. Germline V gene data show CDR1 as SNHLY and CDR2 as FYNNEI. V was pared by 8 bases and J by 3 bases, with 5 bases of the junction left unmatched. The chain has TRBV2 and TRBJ2-3; 10 bases align to TRBD2. The sequencing sample was made of peripheral blood. The sequence derives from a woman between 25 and 40 years old with COVID-19, enrolled during active disease. CDR3 residues: CASGRAGGTDTQYF. The CDR3 bases are TGTGCCAGCGGGAGAGCGGGGGGGACAGATACGCAGTATTTT.